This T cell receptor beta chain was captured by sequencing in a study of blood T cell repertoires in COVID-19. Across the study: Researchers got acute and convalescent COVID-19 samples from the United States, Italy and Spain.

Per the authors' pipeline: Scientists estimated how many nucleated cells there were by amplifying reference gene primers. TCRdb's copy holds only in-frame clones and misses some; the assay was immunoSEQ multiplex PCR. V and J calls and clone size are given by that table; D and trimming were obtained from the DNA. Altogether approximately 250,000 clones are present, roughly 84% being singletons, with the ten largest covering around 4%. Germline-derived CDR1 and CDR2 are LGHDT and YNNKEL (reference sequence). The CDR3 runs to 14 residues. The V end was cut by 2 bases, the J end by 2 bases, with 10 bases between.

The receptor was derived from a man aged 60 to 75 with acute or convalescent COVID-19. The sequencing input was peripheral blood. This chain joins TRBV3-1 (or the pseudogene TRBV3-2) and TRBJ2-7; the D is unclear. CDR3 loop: CASSQFSKTYEQYF. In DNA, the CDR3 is TGTGCCAGCAGCCAATTTAGCAAAACCTACGAGCAGTACTTC.